The 19 T cell receptor beta chains below come from one sample, sequenced in a study of blood T cell repertoires in COVID-19 (dated by TCRdb to 2018 to 2021). Library preparation employed the immunoSEQ multiplex PCR assay. TCRdb took this table from immuneACCESS and kept in-frame rearrangements with V and J called. Such tables lack part of the clones; where checked against another copy, unresolved V genes explain under half of the gap, and the rest is unexplained. Recorded for this sample are over 350,000 clones; 85% to 90% of them occurred a single time. The top ten constitute about a tenth of the sample. The sequencing sample was made of PBMCs or T cells enriched from blood (not recorded which). The receptor source for this set is a woman aged 45-60 years who had recovered from COVID-19.

This chain links TRBV10-3 with TRBJ1-2; weak D call: TRBD1 (5 bases). V shed 4 bases and J shed 8 bases, with 17 bases lying between them. The CDR3 runs 14 residues. Germline loops: CDR1 ENHRY, CDR2 SYGVKD. CDR3 DNA sequence: TGTGCCATCAGTGGTGATTCAGGGAATGTCGGCTACACCTTC. This codes for CAISGDSGNVGYTF.

The chain joins TRBV5-1 to TRBJ2-7; 10 nucleotides align to TRBD1. The length of the CDR3 is 14 residues. Germline V CDR1 and CDR2: SGHRS, YFSETQ. Trimming at V came to 2 bases and at J to 2 bases, leaving 1 base not matched to a gene. The CDR3 nucleotides are TGCGCCAGCAGCTTTGGGACAGGGGCCTACGAGCAGTACTTC. It encodes CASSFGTGAYEQYF.

V gene TRBV9 combines with J gene TRBJ1-2; TRBD1 might be the D (5 bases). CDR3 size: 15 residues. V was clipped by 3 bases and J by 3 bases, with 15 bases between them. Germline lookup yields CDR1 SGDLS and CDR2 YYNGEE. In DNA form, the CDR3 reads TGTGCCAGCAGCGGGAAGGAGGGGTTTTACTATGGCTACACCTTC. This sequence encodes CASSGKEGFYYGYTF.

The CDR3 here is CASSSGGLYGYTF. The CDR3 DNA reads TGTGCCAGCAGTTCAGGGGGTTTATATGGCTACACCTTC. The chain links TRBV6-5 to TRBJ1-2, with TRBD1 matching over 7 bases. From germline, CDR1 is MNHEY and CDR2 SVGAGI. V lost 4 bases and J lost 5; bases outside the gene matches: 4. CDR3 length: 13 amino acids.

The rearrangement uses TRBV9 and TRBJ1-1; perhaps TRBD1 as D (5 bases). The CDR3 loop spans 14 amino acids. Germline V CDR1 and CDR2: SGDLS, YYNGEE. Trimming removed 4 bases from V and 4 bases from J, with 14 bases in between. CDR3 bases: TGTGCCAGCAGCCAGGGAGGGGATGGCACTGAAGCTTTCTTT. Its protein product is CASSQGGDGTEAFF.

J is TRBJ2-1 and V is TRBV27; possible D gene TRBD1, 6 bases. Trimming took off 2 bases at V and 8 bases at J, with 13 bases between the two ends. This CDR3 spans 14 amino acids. Germline CDR1 is MNHEY and CDR2 is SMNVEV (reference sequence). Here the CDR3 DNA reads TGTGCCAGCAGTTTAGGGCAGGGGTACGATGAGCAGTTCTTC. Translated: CASSLGQGYDEQFF.

The CDR3 protein is CASKGRAANYGYTF. In nucleotides, the CDR3 is TGTGCCAGCAAAGGCCGTGCGGCTAACTATGGCTACACCTTC. The chain carries TRBV21-1 and TRBJ1-2. TRBV21-1 is an annotated pseudogene. The CDR3 is made up of 14 amino acids.

The gene calls are TRBV7-9 and TRBJ2-7; 8 nucleotides match TRBD1. Trimming removed 5 bases from V and 2 bases from J; junction bases left unmatched: 8. Germline V gene sequence: CDR1 SEHNR, CDR2 FQNEAQ (reference sequence). CDR3 length equals 15 residues. In nucleotides, the CDR3 is TGTGCCAGCAGCCCGGTGGGACAGGAGACCTACGAGCAGTACTTC. Its translation is CASSPVGQETYEQYF.

This clone showed up just a few times. This chain uses TRBV19 with TRBJ1-1; the D is unclear. The germline V gene encodes CDR1 LNHDA and CDR2 SQIVND (reference sequence). The CDR3 covers 14 residues. The ends were cut back, 5 bases at V and 2 bases at J, with 12 bases in the middle. The CDR3 sequence: CASSVGRGNTEAFF. DNA for the CDR3: TGTGCCAGTAGTGTTGGACGGGGTAACACTGAAGCTTTCTTT.

V is TRBV7-6 and J is TRBJ2-1; TRBD2 aligns across 9 bases. CDR3 size: 15 residues. V trimming: 1 base; J trimming: 7 bases; junction bases outside the gene matches: 5. CDR1 is SGHVS, CDR2 FNYEAQ, per germline. CDR3 nucleotide sequence: TGTGCCAGCAGCTTAGAGACTAGCGGTTATAATGAGCAGTTCTTC. It specifies CASSLETSGYNEQFF.

This chain uses TRBV18 with TRBJ2-1; D is undetermined. There are 17 residues in the CDR3. Germline lookup yields CDR1 KGHSH and CDR2 LQKENI. Trimming left V 2 bases short and J 6 bases short, with 20 bases between. CDR3 region: CASSPFGSHLSRNEQFF. The CDR3 nucleotides read TGTGCCAGCTCACCATTCGGGTCACACCTAAGCCGCAATGAGCAGTTCTTC.

J is TRBJ1-1 and V is TRBV18; D call uncertain. The V gene's germline CDR1 is KGHSH and CDR2 LQKENI. V was trimmed by 3 bases and J by 3 bases, leaving 17 bases between them. The CDR3 is 16 residues long. DNA for the CDR3: TGTGCCAGCTCACCGAAAAGTAAAACCCGGGACACTGAAGCTTTCTTT. The encoded protein is CASSPKSKTRDTEAFF. Variable domain in full (rest from reference TRBV18 and TRBJ1-1): NAGVMQNPRHLVRRRGQEARLRCSPMKGHSHVYWYRQLPEEGLKFMVYLQKENIIDESGMPKERFSAEFPKEGPSILRIQQVVRGDSAAYFCASSPKSKTRDTEAFFGQGTRLTVV.

V and J are TRBV29-1 and TRBJ1-1; TRBD1 might be the D (5 bases). This CDR3 has 14 amino acids. Germline CDR1 is SQVTM and CDR2 is ANQGSEA. The V end lost 7 bases, the J end lost 0 bases, and 15 bases lay between the germline ends. The CDR3 here is CSADGGLVNTEAFF. In nucleotides, the CDR3 is TGCAGCGCGGATGGGGGACTCGTGAACACTGAAGCTTTCTTT.

V usage is TRBV28 and J usage is TRBJ1-3; D is possibly TRBD1 (5 bases). CDR3 length: 16 residues. Germline V lookup: CDR1 MDHEN, CDR2 SYDVKM. V shed 3 bases and J shed 1 base, with 13 bases lying between them. This CDR3 is CASSFLRTSSGNTIYF. Written as DNA, the CDR3 is TGTGCCAGCAGTTTCTTACGGACATCTTCTGGAAACACCATATATTTT.

V usage is TRBV4-3 and J usage is TRBJ2-1; 8 bases line up with TRBD2. Germline V gene lookup returns CDR1 LGHNA and CDR2 YSLEER. CDR3 size: 18 residues. J was trimmed by 6 bases and V by 0 bases; bases with no gene match: 13. The CDR3 DNA reads as TGCGCCAGCAGCCAAGATAACGGTGGGACTAGAGGAACCAATGAGCAGTTCTTC. The encoded protein is CASSQDNGGTRGTNEQFF.

The rearrangement uses TRBV19 and TRBJ2-5, with D tentatively TRBD2 (6 bases). The germline CDR1 and CDR2 sequences are LNHDA and SQIVND (reference sequence). V lost 4 bases and J 5 bases, leaving 17 bases between the germline ends. The CDR3 has 15 amino acids. Here the CDR3 DNA reads TGTGCCAGTAGTACTTCCGGGAGCGCCGGCGAGACCCAGTACTTC. As protein: CASSTSGSAGETQYF.

The rearrangement uses TRBV5-1 and TRBJ1-2, with no clear D. CDR3 length equals 13 residues. Trimming took 5 bases from V and 1 from J, leaving 9 bases between them. CDR1 is SGHRS and CDR2 is YFSETQ in the germline V gene. Written as DNA, the CDR3 is TGCGCCAGCAGTCAGGACTTTAACTATGGCTACACCTTC. Its protein product is CASSQDFNYGYTF.

This clone was seen only once. The V gene is TRBV21-1, the J gene TRBJ2-7; TRBD1 reflects the table's D call only, with no check against the DNA. TRBV21-1 is an annotated pseudogene. The CDR3 spans 17 residues. For the CDR3, the DNA is TGTGCCAGCAGCAACCATTGGCCACAATTTAACACCTACGAGCAGTACTTC. Its protein is CASSNHWPQFNTYEQYF.

The chain is built from TRBV15 and TRBJ1-6; 10 positions agree with TRBD1. CDR3 size: 17 residues. The V gene's germline CDR1 is LNHNV and CDR2 YYDKDF (reference sequence). With 0 bases clipped from V and 9 bases from J, the junction kept 8 bases outside the gene matches. CDR3 region: CATSRDPPGQGSSPLHF. The CDR3 bases are TGTGCCACCAGCAGAGATCCCCCGGGACAGGGGTCTTCACCCCTCCACTTT.